These T cell receptor beta chains were read from a single sample in a study of human T cells and chemical hapten exposure. One entry per CDR3 protein, called by TCRdb with MiXCR from the RACE reads. The sample includes 55,000 to 75,000 distinct CDR3 sequences, around an eighth of them seen just once. Sequenced material: whole blood, taken in connection with sensitization to the hapten diphenylcyclopropenone (DPC). The source of these receptors is a man aged 25-45 years with alopecia areata. Some clones in this sample may be carry-over from other donors' samples. Both conserved end residues are part of each CDR3. The order of the fields is D gene, clone size, CDR3 length, J gene, V gene, CDR3 protein, CDR3 DNA. The D gene is left open where the match is weak. Not every row has a clone size; where given, it reads once, few, many or a size class.

TRBD1 | few | 17 | TRBJ1-3 | TRBV5-1 | CASSQIAQGAGGNTIYF | TGCGCCAGCAGCCAGATCGCACAGGGGGCAGGTGGAAACACCATATATTTT
TRBD2 | - | 17 | TRBJ2-1 | TRBV6-2/TRBV6-3 | CASSYYQRGAVNNEQFF | TGTGCCAGCAGTTACTACCAGCGGGGGGCCGTGAACAATGAGCAGTTCTTC
- | many | 15 | TRBJ2-1 | TRBV7-2 | CASSLRPPDDNEQFF | TGTGCCAGCAGCTTACGGCCCCCTGACGACAATGAGCAGTTCTTC
- | once | 15 | TRBJ1-5 | TRBV7-2 | CASSSNRDLVQPQHF | TGTGCCAGCAGCTCGAACAGGGATCTCGTTCAGCCCCAGCATTTT
- | medium-sized | 14 | TRBJ1-2 | TRBV7-9 | CASSLERGFYGYTF | TGTGCCAGCAGCTTAGAACGGGGATTCTATGGCTACACCTTC
TRBD1 | - | 11 | TRBJ2-1 | TRBV3-1 | CVSPTGFEQFF | TGTGTCAGTCCGACAGGGTTTGAGCAGTTCTTC
TRBD1 | many | 14 | TRBJ1-6 | TRBV7-2 | CASSLRQGESPLHF | TGTGCCAGCAGCTTAAGACAGGGAGAATCACCCCTCCACTTT
TRBD1 | few | 14 | TRBJ1-2 | TRBV29-1 | CSARTGQLSYGYTF | TGCAGCGCCCGAACGGGACAGCTGAGCTATGGCTACACCTTC
TRBD1 | - | 15 | TRBJ1-6 | TRBV18 | CASSAFRGADSPLHF | TGTGCCAGCTCAGCCTTCAGGGGGGCGGACTCACCCCTCCACTTT
- | once | 14 | TRBJ1-3 | TRBV2 | CASSYGTDGNTIYF | TGTGCCAGCAGCTACGGGACTGATGGAAACACCATATATTTT
- | - | 16 | TRBJ2-1 | TRBV6-1 | CASKPQGTASYNEQFF | TGTGCCAGCAAACCACAGGGGACTGCCTCCTACAATGAGCAGTTCTTC
- | many | 12 | TRBJ1-6 | TRBV7-2 | CASSPVGSPLHF | TGTGCCAGCAGCCCCGTTGGTTCACCCCTCCACTTT
- | - | 17 | TRBJ2-5 | TRBV12-5 | CASGLGFRANGQETQYF | TGTGCTAGTGGTTTGGGTTTTAGGGCTAATGGACAAGAGACCCAGTACTTC
- | - | 11 | TRBJ2-1 | TRBV14 | CASSLANEQFF | TGTGCCAGCAGCCTTGCCAATGAGCAGTTCTTC
- | many | 16 | TRBJ2-3 | TRBV24-1 | CATSDSKTGSTDTQYF | TGTGCCACCAGTGATTCGAAAACAGGGAGCACAGATACGCAGTATTTT
- | few | 14 | TRBJ2-1 | TRBV27 | CASSFHHQNNEQFF | TGTGCCAGCAGTTTCCACCACCAGAACAATGAGCAGTTCTTC
TRBD1 | many | 11 | TRBJ2-3 | TRBV20-1 | CSAPQGVSQYF | TGCAGTGCCCCCCAGGGGGTATCGCAGTATTTT
- | - | 13 | TRBJ2-3 | TRBV7-2 | CATALVSPDTQYF | TGTGCCACCGCCCTCGTCAGTCCAGATACGCAGTATTTT
- | many | 16 | TRBJ1-4 | TRBV11-2 | CASSSLTGAPREKLFF | TGTGCCAGCAGCTCGCTCACAGGAGCCCCAAGGGAAAAACTGTTTTTT
TRBD2 | many | 14 | TRBJ2-5 | TRBV20-1 | CSASSAGRRETQYF | TGCAGTGCTAGTTCAGCGGGGAGGAGAGAGACCCAGTACTTC
TRBD1 | - | 14 | TRBJ2-2 | TRBV6-2/TRBV6-3 | CASRGTARTGELFF | TGTGCCAGCAGGGGGACAGCCCGAACCGGGGAGCTGTTTTTT
- | - | 14 | TRBJ1-2 | TRBV12-3/TRBV12-4 | CASTPWESTPGYTF | TGTGCCAGCACCCCATGGGAATCTACCCCTGGCTACACCTTC
- | few | 12 | TRBJ2-2 | TRBV6-2/TRBV6-3 | CASSSTPGELFF | TGTGCCAGCAGTTCGACACCCGGGGAGCTGTTTTTT
- | - | 12 | TRBJ1-6 | TRBV28 | CASSFPNSPLHF | TGTGCCAGCAGTTTCCCAAATTCACCCCTCCACTTT
- | few | 14 | TRBJ2-7 | TRBV5-1 | CASSPAQGSYEQYF | TGCGCCAGCAGCCCGGCCCAGGGCTCCTACGAGCAGTACTTC
TRBD1 | few | 14 | TRBJ2-7 | TRBV25-1 | CASRDRVSAYEQYF | TGTGCCAGCCGGGACAGGGTTAGTGCCTACGAGCAGTACTTC
TRBD1 | - | 13 | TRBJ2-1 | TRBV28 | CASSSGGIYEQFF | TGTGCCAGCAGTTCAGGGGGTATTTATGAGCAGTTCTTC
- | few | 14 | TRBJ1-2 | TRBV5-1 | CASSLQGTGEGYTF | TGCGCCAGCAGCTTGCAGGGTACCGGGGAGGGCTACACCTTC
TRBD1 | - | 15 | TRBJ2-3 | TRBV6-1 | CASSGRGQATDTQYF | TGTGCCAGCAGTGGAAGGGGACAGGCCACAGATACGCAGTATTTT
- | few | 15 | TRBJ2-5 | TRBV9 | CASSTAGGRVETQYF | TGTGCCAGCAGCACCGCTGGGGGAAGAGTGGAGACCCAGTACTTC
TRBD1 | many | 17 | TRBJ2-1 | TRBV25-1 | CASSGSGFVRGNNEQFF | TGTGCCAGCAGTGGGTCCGGGTTCGTCAGGGGGAACAATGAGCAGTTCTTC
- | few | 16 | TRBJ1-5 | TRBV27 | CASRPKGLYSNQPQHF | TGTGCCAGCAGGCCGAAGGGACTCTATAGCAATCAGCCCCAGCATTTT
- | - | 15 | TRBJ2-2 | TRBV9 | CASSVDPTNTGELFF | TGTGCCAGCAGCGTAGACCCCACGAACACCGGGGAGCTGTTTTTT
- | - | 15 | TRBJ2-2 | TRBV12-3/TRBV12-4 | CASSLVSGVVGELFF | TGTGCCAGCAGTTTGGTATCTGGGGTCGTCGGGGAGCTGTTTTTT
- | many | 14 | TRBJ1-3 | TRBV9 | CASSVSLSGNTIYF | TGTGCCAGCAGCGTCAGCCTCTCTGGAAACACCATATATTTT
TRBD1 | many | 15 | TRBJ1-1 | TRBV20-1 | CSASDREVSVTEAFF | TGCAGTGCTAGTGACAGGGAGGTTTCGGTCACTGAAGCTTTCTTT
- | - | 15 | TRBJ2-7 | TRBV21-1 | CASSKEASPHYEQYF | TGTGCCAGCAGCAAAGAGGCCAGTCCCCATTACGAGCAGTACTTC
- | - | 14 | TRBJ1-2 | TRBV30 | CAWSLGSSSYGYTF | TGTGCCTGGAGTTTAGGCAGCTCCTCCTATGGCTACACCTTC
- | many | 15 | TRBJ2-1 | TRBV9 | CASSVGRGGWSEQFF | TGTGCCAGCAGCGTAGGCAGGGGTGGTTGGAGCGAGCAGTTCTTC
- | - | 16 | TRBJ2-3 | TRBV7-7 | CASSPGRLIRTDTQYF | TGTGCTAGCAGCCCCGGGCGGCTCATACGCACAGATACGCAGTATTTT
TRBD1 | - | 16 | TRBJ1-3 | TRBV5-1 | CASSLGTGLLGNTIYF | TGCGCCAGCAGCTTGGGGACAGGGCTCCTAGGAAACACCATATATTTT
TRBD1 | many | 19 | TRBJ2-4 | TRBV28 | CASNPAGQGVGEAKNIQYF | TGTGCCAGCAATCCGGCGGGACAGGGTGTAGGTGAAGCCAAAAACATTCAGTACTTC
- | - | 16 | TRBJ1-6 | TRBV21-1 | CASSKHSPDYNSPLHF | TGTGCCAGCAGCAAGCACAGCCCCGACTATAATTCACCCCTCCACTTT
- | - | 15 | TRBJ2-3 | TRBV20-1 | CSAREWDSLRDTQYF | TGCAGTGCTAGAGAGTGGGACTCCCTGAGGGATACGCAGTATTTT